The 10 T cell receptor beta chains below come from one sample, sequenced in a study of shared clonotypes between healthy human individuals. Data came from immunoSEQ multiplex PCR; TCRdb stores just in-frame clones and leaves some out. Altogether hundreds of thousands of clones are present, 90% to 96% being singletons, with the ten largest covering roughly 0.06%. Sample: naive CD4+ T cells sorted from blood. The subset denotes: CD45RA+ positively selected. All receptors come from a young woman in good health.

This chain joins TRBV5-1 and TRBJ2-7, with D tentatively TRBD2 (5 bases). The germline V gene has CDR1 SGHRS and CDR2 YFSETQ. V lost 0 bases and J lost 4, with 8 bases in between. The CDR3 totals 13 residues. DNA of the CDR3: TGCGCCAGCAGCTTGGTTCCGGGGTACGAGCAGTACTTC. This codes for CASSLVPGYEQYF.

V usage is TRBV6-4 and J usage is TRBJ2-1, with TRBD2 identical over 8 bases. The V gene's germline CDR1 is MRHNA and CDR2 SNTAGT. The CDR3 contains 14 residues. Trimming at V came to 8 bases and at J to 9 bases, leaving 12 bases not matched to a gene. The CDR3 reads CASGPTSGIREQFF. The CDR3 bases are TGTGCCAGCGGCCCTACTAGCGGCATCCGTGAGCAGTTCTTC.

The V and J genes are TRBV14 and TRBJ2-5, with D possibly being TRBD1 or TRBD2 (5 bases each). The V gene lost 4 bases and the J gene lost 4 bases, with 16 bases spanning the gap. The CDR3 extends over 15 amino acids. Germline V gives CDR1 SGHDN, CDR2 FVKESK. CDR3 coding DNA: TGTGCCAGCAGCCTCCTGTCGTGGGGACGAGAGACCCAGTACTTC. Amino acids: CASSLLSWGRETQYF.

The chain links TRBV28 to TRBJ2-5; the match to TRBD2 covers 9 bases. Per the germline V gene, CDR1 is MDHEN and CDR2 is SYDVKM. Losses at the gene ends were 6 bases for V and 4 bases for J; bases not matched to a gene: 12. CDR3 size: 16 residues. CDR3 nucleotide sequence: TGTGCCAGCAGCGGTCTGGGCGGGAGGGTAGGAGAGACCCAGTACTTC. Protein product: CASSGLGGRVGETQYF.

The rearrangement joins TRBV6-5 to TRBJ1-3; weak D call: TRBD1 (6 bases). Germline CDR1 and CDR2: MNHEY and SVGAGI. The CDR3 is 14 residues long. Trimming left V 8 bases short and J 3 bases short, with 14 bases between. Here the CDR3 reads CASGTGRGGNTIYF. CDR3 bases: TGTGCCAGCGGAACAGGGAGAGGTGGAAACACCATATATTTT.

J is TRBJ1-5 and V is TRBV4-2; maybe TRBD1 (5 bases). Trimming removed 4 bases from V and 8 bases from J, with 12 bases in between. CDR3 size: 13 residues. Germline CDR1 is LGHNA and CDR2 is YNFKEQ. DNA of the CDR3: TGTGCCAGCAGCCGGGGACCCGAGGAGCCCCAGCATTTT. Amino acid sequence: CASSRGPEEPQHF.

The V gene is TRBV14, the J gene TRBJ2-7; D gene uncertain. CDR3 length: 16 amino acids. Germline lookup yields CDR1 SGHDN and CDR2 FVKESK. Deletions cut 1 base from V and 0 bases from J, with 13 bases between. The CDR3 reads CASSQVLAGPSYEQYF. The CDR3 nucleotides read TGTGCCAGCAGCCAAGTATTAGCCGGCCCCTCCTACGAGCAGTACTTC.

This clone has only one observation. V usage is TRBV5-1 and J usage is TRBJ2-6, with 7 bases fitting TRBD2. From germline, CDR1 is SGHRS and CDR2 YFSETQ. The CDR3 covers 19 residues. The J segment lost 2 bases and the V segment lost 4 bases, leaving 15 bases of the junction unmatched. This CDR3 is CASSITWGGAGAGANVLTF. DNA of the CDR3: TGCGCCAGCAGCATAACGTGGGGAGGCGCGGGAGCTGGGGCCAACGTCCTGACTTTC.

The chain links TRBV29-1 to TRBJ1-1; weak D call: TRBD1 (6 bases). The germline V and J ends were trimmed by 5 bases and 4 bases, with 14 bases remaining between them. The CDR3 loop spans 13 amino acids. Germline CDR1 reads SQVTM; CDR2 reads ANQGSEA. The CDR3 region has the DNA TGCAGCGTTCTAGACAGGACTCCCACTGAAGCTTTCTTT. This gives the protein CSVLDRTPTEAFF.

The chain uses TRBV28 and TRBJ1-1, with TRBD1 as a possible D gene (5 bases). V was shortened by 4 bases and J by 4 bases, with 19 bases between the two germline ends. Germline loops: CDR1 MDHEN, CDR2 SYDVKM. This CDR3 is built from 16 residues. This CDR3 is CASSWSYTQGATEAFF. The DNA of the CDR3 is TGTGCCAGCAGTTGGAGTTATACGCAGGGTGCCACTGAAGCTTTCTTT.